One sample yielded the 30 T cell receptor beta chains listed below, sequenced in a study of cytomegalovirus exposure and HLA in healthy donors. The data were produced by immunoSEQ multiplex PCR, yet TCRdb's version contains in-frame clones alone and is incomplete. The sample holds around 250,000 clones; 90% are singletons and the top ten take 0.37%. Sequencing used PBMCs. The source is a woman between 18 and 29 years old in good health and CMV-seronegative.

The chain recombines TRBV30 with TRBJ2-7, with TRBD1 as a possible D gene (6 bases). Germline CDR1 and CDR2: GTSNPN and SVGIG (reference sequence). Between the trimmed V and J ends, which lost 2 bases and 2 bases, there was a span of 13 bases. The CDR3 runs to 14 residues. CDR3 sequence reads: CAWSWRTAAYEQYF. CDR3 coding DNA: TGTGCCTGGAGTTGGAGGACAGCCGCCTACGAGCAGTACTTC.

V gene TRBV5-1 combines with J gene TRBJ2-2; the D is unclear. Germline lookup yields CDR1 SGHRS and CDR2 YFSETQ. The CDR3 length is 15 residues. V dropped 4 bases and J dropped 0 bases, with 10 bases sitting between them. The CDR3 nucleotides are TGCGCCAGCAGCCTACCTAGACCGAACACCGGGGAGCTGTTTTTT. It codes for CASSLPRPNTGELFF.

J is TRBJ2-3 and V is TRBV19, with 7 bases aligning to TRBD1. Germline trimming cut 4 bases from V and 6 bases from J; bases unmatched to any gene: 7. In germline, CDR1 is LNHDA, CDR2 SQIVND (reference sequence). This CDR3 contains 14 residues. CDR3 loop: CASSTGQPSDTQYF. CDR3 nucleotides: TGTGCCAGTAGTACGGGACAGCCCTCGGATACGCAGTATTTT.

J is TRBJ2-5 and V is TRBV2; 12 bases align to TRBD2. The CDR3 runs 14 residues. Germline loops: CDR1 SNHLY, CDR2 FYNNEI. The V gene end was trimmed by 4 bases and the J gene end by 5 bases; junction bases not matched to a gene: 2. The CDR3 DNA is TGTGCCAGCAGTGGACTAGCGGGGGAGGAGACCCAGTACTTC. Its translation: CASSGLAGEETQYF.

This chain connects TRBV6-4 to TRBJ2-5; tentative D call: TRBD1 (5 bases). The CDR3 consists of 13 residues. Trimming took 5 bases from V and 2 from J, leaving 9 bases between them. Germline CDR1 MRHNA, CDR2 SNTAGT. CDR3 in DNA: TGTGCCAGCAGTTTGACAGATCAAGAGACCCAGTACTTC. Translation gives CASSLTDQETQYF.

The chain carries TRBV5-1 and TRBJ2-5; the D gene is possibly TRBD2 (5 bases). The CDR3 is made up of 16 amino acids. CDR1 and CDR2 from the germline V gene are SGHRS and YFSETQ. The V end was cut by 3 bases, the J end by 6 bases, with 21 bases between. The CDR3 spells CASSSFPIGREQTQYF. The CDR3 nucleotides read TGCGCCAGCAGCTCTTTCCCCATTGGACGGGAACAGACCCAGTACTTC.

The chain joins TRBV25-1 to TRBJ2-3; 8 bases agree with TRBD1. Trimming removed 5 bases from V and 4 bases from J; junction bases left unmatched: 11. This CDR3 comprises 16 residues. Germline V gives CDR1 MGHDK, CDR2 SYGVNS. CDR3 DNA: TGTGCCAGCAGTACAAACCCCGGGACAGGCGCAGATACGCAGTATTTT. It encodes CASSTNPGTGADTQYF.

The chain carries TRBV10-2 and TRBJ2-7; the match to TRBD2 covers 8 bases. The CDR3 contains 14 residues. Trimming at V came to 6 bases and at J to 2 bases, leaving 6 bases not matched to a gene. The germline CDR1 and CDR2 sequences are WSHSY and SAAADI. CDR3 region: CASRAGGGAYEQYF. CDR3 nucleotides: TGCGCCAGCAGAGCCGGGGGGGGTGCCTACGAGCAGTACTTC.

This sequence joins TRBV5-4 and TRBJ2-1; 8 positions match TRBD1. V trimming: 4 bases; J trimming: 10 bases; junction bases outside the gene matches: 13. Germline CDR1 SGHNT, CDR2 YYREEE (reference sequence). This CDR3 is 15 amino acids long. The CDR3 here is CASSEETGAISEQFF. CDR3 DNA sequence: TGTGCCAGCAGCGAGGAGACAGGGGCCATATCGGAGCAGTTCTTC.

The chain links TRBV18 to TRBJ2-3, with 10 bases that match TRBD1. The V and J ends lost 8 bases and 1 base, in that order; junction bases with no gene match: 9. Looked up from germline, CDR1 is KGHSH and CDR2 is LQKENI. The CDR3 consists of 16 residues. Here the CDR3 reads CASTYTGTGGTDTQYF. In DNA, the CDR3 is TGTGCCAGCACCTACACCGGGACAGGGGGCACAGATACGCAGTATTTT.

The CDR3 DNA is TGCGCCAGCAGCTTGGCCAGCGGGCCGGAGACCCAGTACTTC. Amino acids: CASSLASGPETQYF. J is TRBJ2-5 and V is TRBV5-1, with D tentatively TRBD2 (6 bases). Germline CDR1 reads SGHRS; CDR2 reads YFSETQ. The length of the CDR3 is 14 residues. Trimming removed 0 bases from V and 5 bases from J, with 11 bases in between. Together with reference TRBV5-1 and TRBJ2-5, the CDR3 gives the full variable domain: KAGVTQTPRYLIKTRGQQVTLSCSPISGHRSVSWYQQTPGQGLQFLFEYFSETQRNKGNFPGRFSGRQFSNSRSEMNVSTLELGDSALYLCASSLASGPETQYFGPGTRLLVL.

DNA for the CDR3: TGTGCCAGCTCACCCCCGGGACTAGCGGGGAGTGAAGAGACCCAGTACTTC. Protein sequence: CASSPPGLAGSEETQYF. The chain links TRBV18 to TRBJ2-5; 13 bases are shared with TRBD2. The CDR3 has 17 residues. Trimming removed 3 bases from V and 3 bases from J; junction bases left unmatched: 7. Germline CDR1 KGHSH, CDR2 LQKENI.

The chain is built from TRBV5-4 and TRBJ2-5; 7 bases match TRBD2. The V and J ends lost 0 bases and 3 bases, in that order; junction bases with no gene match: 2. Germline V CDR1 and CDR2: SGHNT, YYREEE (reference sequence). The CDR3 consists of 14 residues. The CDR3: CASSLGGTKETQYF. DNA of the CDR3: TGTGCCAGCAGCTTGGGGGGGACTAAAGAGACCCAGTACTTC.

V is TRBV2 and J is TRBJ2-7; D gene unclear. Trimming stripped 3 bases from V and 3 bases from J, with 3 bases between. This CDR3 has 11 amino acids. Germline CDR1 SNHLY, CDR2 FYNNEI. The CDR3: CASSDYYEQYF. CDR3 in DNA: TGTGCCAGCAGTGATTACTACGAGCAGTACTTC.

The chain combines TRBV28 with TRBJ2-7, with TRBD2 identical over 8 bases. The germline CDR1 and CDR2 sequences are MDHEN and SYDVKM. The CDR3 length is 14 residues. The J segment lost 3 bases and the V segment lost 6 bases, leaving 7 bases of the junction unmatched. CDR3 loop: CASRPGGPSYEQYV. The DNA for the CDR3 is TGTGCCAGCAGACCGGGGGGGCCCAGCTACGAGCAGTACGTC.

The chain combines TRBV7-3 with TRBJ2-3, with D perhaps matching TRBD2 (5 bases). V was shortened by 0 bases and J by 7 bases, with 14 bases between the two germline ends. Germline V gene sequence: CDR1 SGHTA, CDR2 FQGTGA. This CDR3 region has 15 residues. The CDR3 nucleotides read TGTGCCAGCAGCTTAACAACCGCGGACTTTAATACGCAGTATTTT. The encoded protein is CASSLTTADFNTQYF. Complete variable domain (other parts from reference TRBV7-3 and TRBJ2-3): GAGVSQTPSNKVTEKGKYVELRCDPISGHTALYWYRQSLGQGPEFLIYFQGTGAADDSGLPNDRFFAVRPEGSVSTLKIQRTERGDSAVYLCASSLTTADFNTQYFGPGTRLTVL.

The chain employs TRBV29-1 and TRBJ2-7; a possible D gene is TRBD1 (7 bases). The germline gives CDR1 SQVTM, CDR2 ANQGSEA. The CDR3 loop spans 13 amino acids. V was pared by 3 bases and J by 3 bases, with 12 bases between. CDR3 bases: TGCAGCGTTGAGTCAGGGGGACTCTACGAGCAGTACTTC. Amino acid sequence: CSVESGGLYEQYF.

The V call is TRBV11-2, the J call TRBJ2-3; D perhaps matches TRBD2 (6 bases). This CDR3 comprises 15 residues. From germline, CDR1 is SGHAT and CDR2 FQNNGV. V was clipped by 5 bases and J by 8 bases, with 20 bases between them. The CDR3 loop is CASSATEGLSGTQYF. DNA for the CDR3: TGTGCCAGCAGCGCCACTGAGGGACTCTCGGGTACGCAGTATTTT.

This clone was detected only once. The chain recombines TRBV27 with TRBJ2-3; perhaps TRBD2 as D (5 bases). This CDR3 comprises 14 residues. Trimming cost V 5 bases and J 8 bases, with 17 bases left between them. Germline V CDR1 and CDR2: MNHEY, SMNVEV (reference sequence). CDR3 protein: CASSLPESSGTQYF. The CDR3 bases are TGTGCCAGCAGTCTCCCCGAGTCGAGCGGTACGCAGTATTTT.

The rearrangement joins TRBV9 to TRBJ2-2, with 12 bases fitting TRBD1. Trimming took 4 bases from V and 5 from J; bases not matched to a gene: 6. Germline CDR1 reads SGDLS; CDR2 reads YYNGEE. The CDR3 is 16 amino acids. The CDR3 reads CASSSRDRGHTGELFF. In DNA form, the CDR3 reads TGTGCCAGCAGCAGCCGGGACAGGGGGCATACCGGGGAGCTGTTTTTT.

The rearrangement uses TRBV9 and TRBJ1-5; D is perhaps TRBD1 (6 bases). Germline CDR1 reads SGDLS; CDR2 reads YYNGEE. The germline V and J ends were trimmed by 4 bases and 4 bases, with 12 bases remaining between them. CDR3 length: 14 residues. The CDR3 DNA is TGTGCCAGCAGCTACGGGCAGGGGAATCAGCCCCAGCATTTT. Amino acids: CASSYGQGNQPQHF.

The rearrangement links TRBV7-9 to TRBJ2-2; D gene uncertain. CDR3 length: 14 amino acids. The V end was cut by 6 bases, the J end by 6 bases, with 14 bases between. Germline V gives CDR1 SEHNR, CDR2 FQNEAQ (reference sequence). The CDR3 is CASSDGLEAGELFF. CDR3 nucleotide sequence: TGTGCCAGCAGTGACGGCCTAGAGGCCGGGGAGCTGTTTTTT.

The V gene is TRBV2, the J gene TRBJ1-4; TRBD1 is a possible D gene (6 bases). The CDR3 contains 14 residues. Deletions cut 6 bases from V and 8 bases from J, with 16 bases between. Germline lookup yields CDR1 SNHLY and CDR2 FYNNEI. The CDR3 DNA reads TGTGCCAGCAGGACCAGGGGTAAAAGCGAAAAACTGTTTTTT. Translated, it gives CASRTRGKSEKLFF.

The chain recombines TRBV4-1 with TRBJ1-6, with D perhaps matching TRBD1 (5 bases). The V end lost 0 bases, the J end lost 0 bases, and 12 bases lay between the germline ends. The germline gives CDR1 MGHRA, CDR2 YSYEKL. The CDR3 contains 18 residues. In DNA, the CDR3 is TGCGCCAGCAGCCAAGAAGGCAGGGTTAGCTCCTATAATTCACCCCTCCACTTT. Its translation is CASSQEGRVSSYNSPLHF.

V is TRBV6-5 and J is TRBJ1-4; TRBD1 agrees at 8 bases. V trimming: 6 bases; J trimming: 8 bases; junction bases outside the gene matches: 8. Germline values: CDR1 MNHEY, CDR2 SVGAGI. This CDR3 region has 14 residues. CDR3 nucleotides: TGTGCCAGCAGCTCGACAGGGGCAGGAGAAAAACTGTTTTTT. This codes for CASSSTGAGEKLFF.

In nucleotides, the CDR3 is TGTGCCTGGAGTGTGAGGGGGTCGGGCGAGCAGTACTTC. This translates into CAWSVRGSGEQYF. The chain has TRBV30 and TRBJ2-7; possible D gene TRBD1, 6 bases. This CDR3 has 13 residues. Germline V gene lookup returns CDR1 GTSNPN and CDR2 SVGIG (reference sequence). Trimming shortened V by 0 bases and J by 6 bases, and 12 bases separated the two germline ends.

The CDR3 loop is CASSQPGTGVTDTQYF. In DNA, the CDR3 is TGTGCCAGCAGCCAACCCGGGACAGGGGTCACAGATACGCAGTATTTT. V is TRBV13 and J is TRBJ2-3; TRBD1 matches at 10 bases. Looked up from germline, CDR1 is PRHDT and CDR2 is FYEKMQ (reference sequence). This CDR3 contains 16 residues. V dropped 5 bases and J dropped 2; count of bases not matched to a gene: 7.

This rearrangement joins TRBV5-4 to TRBJ1-1; TRBD1 agrees at 10 bases. Germline lookup yields CDR1 SGHNT and CDR2 YYREEE (reference sequence). The CDR3 has 15 residues. The V segment lost 3 bases and the J segment 5 bases; nucleotides outside the gene matches: 7. CDR3: CASSSERTGGTEAFF. CDR3 sequence (DNA): TGTGCCAGCAGCTCCGAAAGGACAGGGGGTACTGAAGCTTTCTTT.

V usage is TRBV5-1 and J usage is TRBJ2-1, with a tentative D call TRBD1 (5 bases). Germline CDR1 reads SGHRS; CDR2 reads YFSETQ. CDR3 length: 14 residues. Deletions cut 0 bases from V and 13 bases from J, with 17 bases between. CDR3 bases: TGCGCCAGCAGCTTGGAGGGGATCCGAAAGGTTCAGTTCTTC. Protein sequence: CASSLEGIRKVQFF.

This clone was observed once. The chain joins TRBV5-6 to TRBJ2-2; 7 bases map to TRBD1. The CDR3 extends over 14 amino acids. The junction had 2 bases not matched to a gene; V was cut back by 1 base and J by 5 bases. The germline gives CDR1 SGHDT, CDR2 YYEEEE. The CDR3 sequence: CASSLSGGTGELFF. In DNA form, the CDR3 reads TGTGCCAGCAGCTTGTCAGGGGGAACCGGGGAGCTGTTTTTT.